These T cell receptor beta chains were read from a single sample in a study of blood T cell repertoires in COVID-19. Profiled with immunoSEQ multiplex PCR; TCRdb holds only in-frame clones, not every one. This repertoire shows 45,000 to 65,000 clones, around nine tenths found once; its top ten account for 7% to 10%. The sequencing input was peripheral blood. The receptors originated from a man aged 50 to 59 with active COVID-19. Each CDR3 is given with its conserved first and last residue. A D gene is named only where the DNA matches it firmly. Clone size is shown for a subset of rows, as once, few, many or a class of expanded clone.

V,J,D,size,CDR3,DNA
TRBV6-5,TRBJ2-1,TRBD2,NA,CASSSLAEGNEQFF,TGTGCCAGCAGTTCTCTAGCGGAGGGGAATGAGCAGTTCTTC
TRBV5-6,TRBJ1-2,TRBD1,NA,CASSSWGLQGAYGYTF,TGTGCCAGCAGCTCTTGGGGCCTACAGGGGGCATATGGCTACACCTTC
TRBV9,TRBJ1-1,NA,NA,CASSPRAGLTNTEAFF,TGTGCCAGCAGCCCCCGTGCGGGACTGACGAACACTGAAGCTTTCTTT
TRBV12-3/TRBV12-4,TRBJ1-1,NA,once,CASRHSSEAFF,TGTGCCAGCAGGCACAGCTCTGAAGCTTTCTTT
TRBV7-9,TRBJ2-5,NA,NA,CASSAGQFRETQYF,TGTGCCAGCAGCGCAGGACAGTTCCGAGAGACCCAGTACTTC
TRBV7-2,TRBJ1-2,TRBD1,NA,CASSLADRMNGYTF,TGTGCCAGCAGCTTAGCGGACAGGATGAATGGCTACACCTTC
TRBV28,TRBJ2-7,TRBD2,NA,CASSFAGDFSYEQYF,TGTGCCAGCAGTTTTGCGGGGGATTTCTCCTACGAGCAGTACTTC
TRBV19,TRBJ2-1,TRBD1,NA,CASRRTGGDEQFF,TGTGCCAGTCGAAGGACAGGGGGCGATGAGCAGTTCTTC
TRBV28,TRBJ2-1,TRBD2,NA,CASSLPLRTSGWTYNEQFF,TGTGCCAGCAGTTTACCCCTTCGGACTAGCGGGTGGACCTACAATGAGCAGTTCTTC
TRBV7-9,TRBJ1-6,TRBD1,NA,CASSQDRDNSPLHF,TGTGCCAGCAGCCAGGACAGGGACAACTCACCCCTCCACTTT
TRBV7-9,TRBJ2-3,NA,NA,CASSFPVTDTQYF,TGTGCCAGCAGCTTTCCCGTCACAGATACGCAGTATTTT
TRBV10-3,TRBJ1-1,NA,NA,CAIRGETANTEAFF,TGTGCCATCAGGGGTGAGACAGCGAACACTGAAGCTTTCTTT
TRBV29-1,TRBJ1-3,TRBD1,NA,CSARGQLSGNTIYF,TGCAGCGCAAGGGGGCAGCTCTCTGGAAACACCATATATTTT
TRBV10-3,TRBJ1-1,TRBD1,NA,CAISEVASGGGRTEAFF,TGTGCCATCAGTGAGGTGGCGTCAGGGGGTGGTAGGACTGAAGCTTTCTTT
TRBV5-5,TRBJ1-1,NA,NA,CASSLGAGSVNTEAFF,TGTGCCAGCAGCTTGGGGGCAGGGTCTGTGAACACTGAAGCTTTCTTT
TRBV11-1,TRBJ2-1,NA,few,CASSRQSSYNEQFF,TGTGCCAGCAGCCGACAGAGCTCCTACAATGAGCAGTTCTTC
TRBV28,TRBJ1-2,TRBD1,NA,CASSFTGGVVGYTF,TGTGCCAGCAGTTTTACAGGGGGCGTAGTCGGCTACACCTTC
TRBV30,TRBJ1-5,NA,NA,CAWDARGNQPQHF,TGTGCCTGGGACGCCAGGGGCAATCAGCCCCAGCATTTT
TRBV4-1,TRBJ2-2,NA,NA,CASEQGNVNTGELFF,TGCGCCAGCGAACAGGGAAACGTGAACACCGGGGAGCTGTTTTTT
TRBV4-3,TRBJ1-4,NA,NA,CASSSELGSSRGEKLFF,TGCGCCAGCAGCTCAGAGCTCGGTAGTTCACGGGGAGAAAAACTGTTTTTT
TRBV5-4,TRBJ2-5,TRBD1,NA,CASSSSSGGTVETQYF,TGTGCCAGCAGCTCCTCCTCAGGGGGCACGGTGGAGACCCAGTACTTC
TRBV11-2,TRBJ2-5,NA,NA,CASSLLGETQYF,TGTGCCAGCAGTTTGCTAGGCGAGACCCAGTACTTC
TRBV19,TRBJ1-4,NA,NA,CASSKTAVIEKLFF,TGTGCCAGTAGTAAAACGGCGGTAATCGAAAAACTGTTTTTT
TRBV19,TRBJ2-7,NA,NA,CASRSVAGLSEQYF,TGTGCCAGTCGTTCAGTGGCTGGGCTCTCCGAGCAGTACTTC
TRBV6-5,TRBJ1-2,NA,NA,CASSYDSQANYGYTF,TGTGCCAGCAGCTACGACAGCCAAGCAAACTATGGCTACACCTTC
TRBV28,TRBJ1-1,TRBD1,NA,CASRSGGAEYTEAFF,TGTGCCAGCAGGTCAGGGGGCGCCGAGTATACTGAAGCTTTCTTT
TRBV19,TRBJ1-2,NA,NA,CASSLAQDGYTF,TGTGCCAGTAGCTTGGCGCAGGATGGCTACACCTTC
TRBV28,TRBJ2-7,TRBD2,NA,CASSGSGHSYEQYF,TGTGCCAGCAGTGGTAGCGGGCACTCCTACGAGCAGTACTTC
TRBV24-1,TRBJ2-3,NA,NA,CATSEAHRTDTQYF,TGTGCCACCAGTGAAGCCCATCGCACAGATACGCAGTATTTT
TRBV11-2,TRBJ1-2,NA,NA,CASSLIGGYGYTF,TGTGCCAGCAGCCTAATAGGGGGCTATGGCTACACCTTC
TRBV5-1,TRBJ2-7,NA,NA,CASSQPGTLYEQYF,TGCGCCAGCAGCCAACCCGGGACTCTCTACGAGCAGTACTTC
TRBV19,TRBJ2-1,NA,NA,CASSIVPGLAYNEQFF,TGTGCCAGTAGTATAGTCCCGGGACTCGCCTACAATGAGCAGTTCTTC
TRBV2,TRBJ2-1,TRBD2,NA,CASSSRSGGANEQFF,TGTGCCAGCAGCAGTAGGAGCGGGGGGGCAAATGAGCAGTTCTTC